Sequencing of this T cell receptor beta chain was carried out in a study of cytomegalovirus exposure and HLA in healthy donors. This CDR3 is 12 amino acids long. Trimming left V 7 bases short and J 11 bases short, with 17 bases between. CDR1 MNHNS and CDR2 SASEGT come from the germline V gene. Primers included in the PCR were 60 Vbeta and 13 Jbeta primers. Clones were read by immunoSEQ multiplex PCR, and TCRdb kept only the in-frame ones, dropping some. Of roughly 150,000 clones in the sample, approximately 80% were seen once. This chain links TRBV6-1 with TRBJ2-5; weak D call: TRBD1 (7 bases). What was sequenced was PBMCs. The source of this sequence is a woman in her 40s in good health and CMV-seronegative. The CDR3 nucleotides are TGTGCCAGCATTTCAGGGGGGCAAGAGCAGTACTTC. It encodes CASISGGQEQYF.